The text below deals with one TCR beta chain. The data stem from a study of T-cell memory formation after mild COVID-19. The germline gives CDR1 LGHDT, CDR2 YNNKEL (reference sequence). This CDR3 region has 16 residues. The junction had 5 bases not matched to a gene; V was cut back by 4 bases and J by 3 bases. TCRdb fed the 5' RACE reads into MiXCR, producing one record per CDR3 protein. The sample lists about 390,000 distinct CDR3 sequences, 16% seen once, with 20% to 25% in the top ten. The source material was PBMCs or a T cell subset sorted from them (not recorded which). The chain uses TRBV3-1 and TRBJ2-1, with 11 nucleotides matching TRBD2. The TCR originated in a man between 18 and 35 years old who had mild COVID-19 (a few samples of this study predate the infection). Cell type and time point are not known. The CDR3 spells CASSRFSGGVYNEQFF. The CDR3 nucleotides are TGTGCCAGCAGCCGATTTAGCGGGGGGGTCTACAATGAGCAGTTCTTC.